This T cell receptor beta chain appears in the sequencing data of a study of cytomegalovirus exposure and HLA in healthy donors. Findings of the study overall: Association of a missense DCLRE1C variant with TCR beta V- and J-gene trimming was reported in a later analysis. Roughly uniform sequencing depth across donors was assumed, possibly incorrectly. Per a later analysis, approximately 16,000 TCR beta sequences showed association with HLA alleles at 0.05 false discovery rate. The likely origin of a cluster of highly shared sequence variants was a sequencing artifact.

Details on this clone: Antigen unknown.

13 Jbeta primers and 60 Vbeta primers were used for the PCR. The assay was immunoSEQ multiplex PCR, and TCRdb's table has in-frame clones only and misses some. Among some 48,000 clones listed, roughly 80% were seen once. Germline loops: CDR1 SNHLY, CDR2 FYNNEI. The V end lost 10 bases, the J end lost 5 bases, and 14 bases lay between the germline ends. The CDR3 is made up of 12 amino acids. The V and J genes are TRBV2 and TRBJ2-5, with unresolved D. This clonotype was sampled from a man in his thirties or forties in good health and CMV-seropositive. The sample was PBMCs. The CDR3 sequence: CATTRRDETQYF. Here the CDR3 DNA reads TGTGCCACGACCCGGAGAGATGAGACCCAGTACTTC.